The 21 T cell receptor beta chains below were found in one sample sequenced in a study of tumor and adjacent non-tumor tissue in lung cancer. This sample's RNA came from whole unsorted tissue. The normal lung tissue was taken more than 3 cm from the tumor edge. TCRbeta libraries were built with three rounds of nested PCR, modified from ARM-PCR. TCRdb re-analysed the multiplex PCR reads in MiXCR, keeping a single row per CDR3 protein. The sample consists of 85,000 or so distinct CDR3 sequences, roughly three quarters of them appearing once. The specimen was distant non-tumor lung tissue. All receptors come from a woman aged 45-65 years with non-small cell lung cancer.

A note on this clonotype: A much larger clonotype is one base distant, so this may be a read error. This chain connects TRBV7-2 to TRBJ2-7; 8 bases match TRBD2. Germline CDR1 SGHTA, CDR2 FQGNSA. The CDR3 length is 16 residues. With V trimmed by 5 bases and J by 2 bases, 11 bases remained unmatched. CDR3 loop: CASSQSGGGEAYEQYF. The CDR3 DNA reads TGTGCCAGCAGCCAGTCGGGGGGGGGTGAGGCCTACGAGCAGTACTTC.

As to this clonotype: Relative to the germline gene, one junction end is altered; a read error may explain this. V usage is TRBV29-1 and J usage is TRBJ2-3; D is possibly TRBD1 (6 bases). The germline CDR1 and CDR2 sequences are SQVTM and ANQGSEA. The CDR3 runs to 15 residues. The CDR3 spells CSVAGSMGAGDMQYF. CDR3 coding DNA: TGCAGCGTTGCTGGGTCGATGGGGGCAGGTGATATGCAGTATTTT.

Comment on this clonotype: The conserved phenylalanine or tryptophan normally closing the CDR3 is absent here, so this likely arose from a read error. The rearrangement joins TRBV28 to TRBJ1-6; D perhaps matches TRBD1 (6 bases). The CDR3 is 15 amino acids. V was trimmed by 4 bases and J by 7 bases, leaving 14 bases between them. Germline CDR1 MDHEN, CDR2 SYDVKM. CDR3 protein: CASSSSGTGNSPLHS. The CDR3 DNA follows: TGTGCCAGCAGTTCCTCCGGAACAGGGAATTCACCCCTCCACTCT.

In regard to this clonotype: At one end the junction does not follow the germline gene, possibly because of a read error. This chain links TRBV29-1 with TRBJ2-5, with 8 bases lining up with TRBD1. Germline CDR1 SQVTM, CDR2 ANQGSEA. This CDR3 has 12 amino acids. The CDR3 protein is CNATLGQEMTQF. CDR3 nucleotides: TGCAACGCCACACTGGGACAGGAGATGACTCAGTTC.

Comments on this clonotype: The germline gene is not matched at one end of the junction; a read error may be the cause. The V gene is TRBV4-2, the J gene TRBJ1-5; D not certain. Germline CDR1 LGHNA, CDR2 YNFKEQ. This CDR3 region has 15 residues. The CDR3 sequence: CANSQDLTSEQPQHF. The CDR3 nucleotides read TGTGCCAACAGCCAAGACCTCACTAGCGAACAGCCCCAGCATTTT.

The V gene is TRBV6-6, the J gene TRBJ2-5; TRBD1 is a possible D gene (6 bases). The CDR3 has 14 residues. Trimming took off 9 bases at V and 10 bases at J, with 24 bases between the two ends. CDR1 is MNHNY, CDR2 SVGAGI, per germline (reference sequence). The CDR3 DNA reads TGTGCCAGAAGTGACTCGGACAGTCAAGATAGCCAGTACTTC. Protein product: CARSDSDSQDSQYF.

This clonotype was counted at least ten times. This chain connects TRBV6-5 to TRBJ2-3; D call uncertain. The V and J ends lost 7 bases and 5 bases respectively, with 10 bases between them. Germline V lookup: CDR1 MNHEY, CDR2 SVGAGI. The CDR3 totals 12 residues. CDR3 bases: TGTGCCAGCAACCGACCCGGAGATACGCAGTATTTT. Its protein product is CASNRPGDTQYF.

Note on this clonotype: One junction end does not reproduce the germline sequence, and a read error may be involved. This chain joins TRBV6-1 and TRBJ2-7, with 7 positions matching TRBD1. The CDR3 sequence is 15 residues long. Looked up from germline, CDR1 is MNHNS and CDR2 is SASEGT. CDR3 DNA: TGCGCCAACACACTCCTACGAGACAGGGTTTACGAGCAGTACTTC. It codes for CANTLLRDRVYEQYF.

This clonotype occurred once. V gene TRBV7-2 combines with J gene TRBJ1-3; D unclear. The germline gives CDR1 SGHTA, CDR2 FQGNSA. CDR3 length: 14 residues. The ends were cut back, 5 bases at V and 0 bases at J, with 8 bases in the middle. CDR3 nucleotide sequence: TGTGCCAGCAGCAAAGCACTCTCTGGAAACACCATATATTTT. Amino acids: CASSKALSGNTIYF.

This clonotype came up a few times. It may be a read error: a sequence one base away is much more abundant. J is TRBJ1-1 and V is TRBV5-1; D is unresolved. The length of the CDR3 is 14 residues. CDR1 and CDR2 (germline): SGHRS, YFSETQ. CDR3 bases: TGCACCAGCAGCTTGGAGGCGGTGAACACTGAAGCTTTCTTT. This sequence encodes CTSSLEAVNTEAFF.

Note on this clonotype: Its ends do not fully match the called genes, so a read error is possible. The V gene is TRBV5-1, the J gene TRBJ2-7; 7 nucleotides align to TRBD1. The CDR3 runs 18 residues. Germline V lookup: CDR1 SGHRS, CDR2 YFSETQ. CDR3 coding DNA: TGCGCCAGTAGCTTGGCCCTTTCCGCGACAGGGTATCGACGTGAGCAGTACTTC. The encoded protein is CASSLALSATGYRREQYF.

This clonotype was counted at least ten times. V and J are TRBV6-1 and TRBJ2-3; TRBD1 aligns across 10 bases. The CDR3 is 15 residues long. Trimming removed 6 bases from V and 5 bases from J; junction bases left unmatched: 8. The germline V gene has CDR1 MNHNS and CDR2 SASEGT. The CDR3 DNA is TGTGCCAGCAGGGCAGGACAGGGGGGGCTAGATACGCAGTATTTT. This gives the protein CASRAGQGGLDTQYF.

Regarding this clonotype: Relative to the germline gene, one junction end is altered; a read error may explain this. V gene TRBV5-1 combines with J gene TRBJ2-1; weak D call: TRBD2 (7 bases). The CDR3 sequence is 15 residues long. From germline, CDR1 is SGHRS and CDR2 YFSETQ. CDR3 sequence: CASGEGGSGYIEHFF. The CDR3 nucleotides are TGCGCCAGCGGGGAGGGGGGCTCGGGGTACATTGAGCACTTCTTC.

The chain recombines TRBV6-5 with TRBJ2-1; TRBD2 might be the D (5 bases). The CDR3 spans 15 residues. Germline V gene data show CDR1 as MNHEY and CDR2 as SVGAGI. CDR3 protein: CGGSLSGGYFNEQFF. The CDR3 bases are TGTGGCGGCAGTCTTTCAGGAGGTTACTTCAATGAGCAGTTCTTC.

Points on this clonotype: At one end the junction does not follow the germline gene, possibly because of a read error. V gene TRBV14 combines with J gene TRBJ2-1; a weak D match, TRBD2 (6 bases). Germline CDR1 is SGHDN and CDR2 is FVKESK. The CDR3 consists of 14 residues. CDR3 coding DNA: TGTGCCAGCAGTCAAGAACGACTAGTGGGGGGGCAGTTCTTC. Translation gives CASSQERLVGGQFF. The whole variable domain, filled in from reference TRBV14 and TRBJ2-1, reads EAGVTQFPSHSVIEKGQTVTLRCDPISGHDNLYWYRRVMGKEIKFLLHFVKESKQDESGMPNNRFLAERTGGTYSTLKVQPAELEDSGVYFCASSQERLVGGQFFGPGTRLTVL.

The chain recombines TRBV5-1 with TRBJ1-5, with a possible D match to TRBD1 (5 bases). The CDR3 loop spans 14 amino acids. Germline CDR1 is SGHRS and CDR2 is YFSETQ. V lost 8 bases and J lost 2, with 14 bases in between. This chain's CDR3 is CASRGDGCNQPQHF. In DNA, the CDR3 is TGCGCCAGTAGAGGGGATGGATGCAATCAGCCCCAGCATTTT.

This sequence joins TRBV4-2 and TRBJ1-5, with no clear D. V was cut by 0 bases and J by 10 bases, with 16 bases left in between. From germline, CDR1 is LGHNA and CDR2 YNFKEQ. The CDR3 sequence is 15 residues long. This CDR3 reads CASSQDLISNHPQHF. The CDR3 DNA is TGTGCCAGCAGCCAAGACCTCATTAGCAACCATCCCCAGCATTTT.

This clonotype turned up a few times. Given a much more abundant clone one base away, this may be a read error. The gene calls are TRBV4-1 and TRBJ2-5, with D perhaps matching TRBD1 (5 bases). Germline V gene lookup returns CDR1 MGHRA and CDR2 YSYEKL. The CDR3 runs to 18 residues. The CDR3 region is CASSQDLLLAGLEEAQYF. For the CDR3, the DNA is TGCGCCAGCAGCCAAGATCTATTATTGGCAGGGCTTGAAGAGGCCCAGTACTTC.

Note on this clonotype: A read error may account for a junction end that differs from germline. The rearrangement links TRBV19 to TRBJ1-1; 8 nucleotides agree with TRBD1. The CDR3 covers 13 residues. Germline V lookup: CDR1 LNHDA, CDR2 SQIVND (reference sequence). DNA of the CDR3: TGTGTCAGCTGGGACAGGACGGGGCTTGAAACTTTCTTT. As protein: CVSWDRTGLETFF.

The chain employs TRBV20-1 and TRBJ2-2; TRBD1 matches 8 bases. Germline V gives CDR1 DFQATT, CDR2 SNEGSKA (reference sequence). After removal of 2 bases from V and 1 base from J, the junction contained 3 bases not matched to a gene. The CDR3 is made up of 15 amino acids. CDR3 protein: CSARQGAENTGELFF. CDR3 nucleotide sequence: TGCAGTGCTAGACAGGGGGCGGAGAACACCGGGGAGCTGTTTTTT.

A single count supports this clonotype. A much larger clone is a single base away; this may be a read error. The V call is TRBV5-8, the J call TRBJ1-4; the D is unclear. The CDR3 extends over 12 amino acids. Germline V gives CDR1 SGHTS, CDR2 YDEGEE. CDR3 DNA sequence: TGTGTCAGCAGCTTGTGGGTTGAAAAACTGTTTTTT. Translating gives CVSSLWVEKLFF.